Sequencing of this T cell receptor beta chain was carried out in a study of regulatory T cells in long-lasting Graves disease. In regard to this clonotype: Its antigen is not identified.

The V end lost 3 bases, the J end lost 3 bases, and 14 bases lay between the germline ends. CDR1 and CDR2 from the germline V gene are LNHDA and SQIVND (reference sequence). The CDR3 covers 15 residues. According to the study, TCR beta libraries were built with iRepertoire HTBI primers and CDR3-region Arm-PCR. TCRdb fed the multiplex PCR reads into MiXCR, producing one record per CDR3 protein. The table has a few hundred thousand distinct CDR3 sequences, 20% to 25% seen once. Study-wide points: Limited samples may have lowered accuracy. More public clonotypes were shared by persistent patients (2,741) than by new patients (about 1,000). The analysis examined peripheral blood only and excluded thyroid tissue.

Time point: persistent/refractory GD, antithyroid drugs over 5 years with positive TRAb. The authors made the TCR library using RNA they extracted from PBMCs. Graves' disease diagnosis relied on American Thyroid Association guidelines. This clonotype was obtained from a woman aged 40 to 55 with Graves disease. The sequencing used peripheral blood mononuclear cells (PBMCs), collected when the disease was refractory, from a patient treated with antithyroid drugs. V is TRBV19 and J is TRBJ1-2, with no clear D. DNA of the CDR3: TGTGCCAGTAGTATTGGGGTTCCGTTTGACTATGGCTACACCTTC. Protein sequence: CASSIGVPFDYGYTF.